One sample yielded the 4 T cell receptor beta chains listed below, sequenced in a study of blood T cell repertoires in COVID-19. Using immunoSEQ multiplex PCR, the repertoire was profiled, and TCRdb retains in-frame clones only, with some absent. This table has 300,000 to 400,000 clones, 85% appearing once. The source material was PBMCs or T cells enriched from blood (not recorded which). All receptors derive from a woman in her thirties who had been exposed to COVID-19.

The chain carries TRBV28 and TRBJ2-2; 9 bases align to TRBD2. Germline assignment: CDR1 MDHEN and CDR2 SYDVKM. CDR3 size: 17 residues. Losses at the gene ends were 10 bases for V and 3 bases for J; bases not matched to a gene: 15. The CDR3 DNA reads as TGTGCCATAGGGGGGATAGCGGGAGCGGTGTACACCGGGGAGCTGTTTTTT. Its translation is CAIGGIAGAVYTGELFF.

The V and J genes are TRBV28 and TRBJ2-1, with 10 bases fitting TRBD2. Germline CDR1 is MDHEN and CDR2 is SYDVKM. V gave up 2 bases and J gave up 10 bases; unmatched junction bases: 8. This CDR3 contains 15 residues. CDR3 sequence (DNA): TGTGCCAGCAGTTTACTAGCGGGAGTGGGTTGGGAGCAGTTCTTC. As protein: CASSLLAGVGWEQFF.

In its sample, this clone was seen once. The gene calls are TRBV7-2 and TRBJ1-5, with 7 bases fitting TRBD1. CDR1 and CDR2 (germline): SGHTA, FQGNSA. The V gene end was trimmed by 3 bases and the J gene end by 2 bases; junction bases not matched to a gene: 1. CDR3 length equals 14 residues. For the CDR3, the DNA is TGTGCCAGCAGCTTTGGACAGGGCAATCAGCCCCAGCATTTT. This sequence encodes CASSFGQGNQPQHF.

The rearrangement joins TRBV11-1 to TRBJ2-3, with D possibly matching TRBD1 (6 bases). The germline CDR1 and CDR2 sequences are SGHAT and FQDESV (reference sequence). The CDR3 covers 15 residues. Trimming shortened V by 0 bases and J by 0 bases, and 7 bases separated the two germline ends. Here the CDR3 reads CASSLAGQSTDTQYF. CDR3 nucleotides: TGTGCCAGCAGCTTAGCTGGACAGAGCACAGATACGCAGTATTTT.